Here is one T cell receptor (beta chain) with its context. This sample was taken from a study of blood T cell repertoires in COVID-19. About the study: From the United States, Italy and Spain came samples of acute and convalescent COVID-19.

Germline CDR1 is LNHNV and CDR2 is YYDKDF (reference sequence). The CDR3 extends over 14 amino acids. Trimming shortened V by 5 bases and J by 0 bases, and 11 bases separated the two germline ends. Authors' processing steps: Amplification of reference gene primers provided the estimated nucleated cell counts. Here immunoSEQ multiplex PCR was the method, and the copy in TCRdb shows in-frame clones only, minus some. V, J and clone size are taken as reported in that table, and D and trimming were inferred from the DNA itself. The sample shows 160,000 or so clones, around 75% of them seen only once. The receptor was isolated from a woman aged 80 or over with acute or convalescent COVID-19. This chain uses TRBV15 with TRBJ2-7, with a weak D call TRBD2 (5 bases). Material for sequencing was peripheral blood. CDR3 nucleotides: TGTGCCACCAGCCACGGAGGTAGCTCCTACGAGCAGTACTTC. It is translated as CATSHGGSSYEQYF.